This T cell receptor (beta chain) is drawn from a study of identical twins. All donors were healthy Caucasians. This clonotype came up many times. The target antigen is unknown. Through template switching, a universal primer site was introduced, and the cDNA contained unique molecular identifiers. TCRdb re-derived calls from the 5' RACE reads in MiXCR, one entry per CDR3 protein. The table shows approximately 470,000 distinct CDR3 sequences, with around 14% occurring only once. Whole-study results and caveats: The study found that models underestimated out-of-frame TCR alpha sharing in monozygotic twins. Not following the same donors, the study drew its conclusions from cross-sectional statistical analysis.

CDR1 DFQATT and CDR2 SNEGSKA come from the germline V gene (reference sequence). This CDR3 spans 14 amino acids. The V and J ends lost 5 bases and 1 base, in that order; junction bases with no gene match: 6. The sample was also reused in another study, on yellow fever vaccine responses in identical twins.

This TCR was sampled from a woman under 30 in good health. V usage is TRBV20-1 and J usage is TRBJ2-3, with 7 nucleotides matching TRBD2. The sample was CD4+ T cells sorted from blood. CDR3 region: CSADLAEGTDTQYF. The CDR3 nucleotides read TGCAGTGCTGACCTAGCGGAGGGCACAGATACGCAGTATTTT.